This entry lists 14 T cell receptor beta chains sequenced from one sample in a study of cytomegalovirus exposure and HLA in healthy donors. The PCR employed 60 Vbeta primers together with 13 Jbeta primers. Measured with immunoSEQ multiplex PCR; TCRdb has only the in-frame clones, and not every one. Among approximately 210,000 clones listed, about 85% were seen once. Sequenced material: PBMCs. These receptors were obtained from a woman in her forties or fifties in good health and CMV-seronegative.

This clone was found a few times. The chain uses TRBV6-1 and TRBJ1-4, with D possibly matching TRBD1 (6 bases). V gave up 2 bases and J gave up 7 bases, with 14 bases separating them. CDR1 is MNHNS and CDR2 is SASEGT in the germline V gene. CDR3 size: 15 residues. This CDR3 reads CASSEMQGRGEKLFF. The CDR3 region has the DNA TGTGCCAGCAGTGAAATGCAGGGGAGAGGTGAAAAACTGTTTTTT.

The chain couples TRBV29-1 to TRBJ2-3, with D perhaps matching TRBD2 (5 bases). The germline V and J ends were trimmed by 3 bases and 4 bases, with 8 bases remaining between them. The germline gives CDR1 SQVTM, CDR2 ANQGSEA. This CDR3 contains 12 residues. CDR3 coding DNA: TGCAGCGTTGAGGAGGACGCAGATACGCAGTATTTT. Protein: CSVEEDADTQYF.

The chain has TRBV5-1 and TRBJ2-1; TRBD2 matches at 7 bases. V trimming: 3 bases; J trimming: 7 bases; junction bases outside the gene matches: 10. Germline CDR1 reads SGHRS; CDR2 reads YFSETQ. The CDR3 sequence is 15 residues long. The CDR3 DNA follows: TGCGCCAGCAGCTGGGGGGGAGGGAAGGCGAATGAGCAGTTCTTC. Translation gives CASSWGGGKANEQFF.

The J gene is TRBJ2-3, the V gene TRBV2, with 7 bases identical to TRBD2. The CDR3 contains 13 residues. Germline-derived CDR1 and CDR2 are SNHLY and FYNNEI. Trimming took 9 bases from V and 1 from J; bases not matched to a gene: 4. CDR3 DNA: TGTGCCAGTCATGCGGGGGGCACAGATACGCAGTATTTT. It is translated as CASHAGGTDTQYF.

This clone was counted a single time. This chain joins TRBV5-8 and TRBJ2-7, with D unclear. This CDR3 region has 13 residues. Germline V gives CDR1 SGHTS, CDR2 YDEGEE. The V end was cut by 2 bases, the J end by 1 base, with 7 bases between. The CDR3 nucleotides read TGTGCCAGCAGCTTCCGTATTTCCTACGAGCAGTACTTC. It specifies CASSFRISYEQYF.

This clone came up once. The chain combines TRBV7-2 with TRBJ2-7; TRBD1 agrees at 7 bases. This CDR3 comprises 17 residues. V dropped 1 base and J dropped 5; count of bases not matched to a gene: 14. From germline, CDR1 is SGHTA and CDR2 FQGNSA. Here the CDR3 reads CASSLGAGGKSINEQYF. The CDR3 DNA reads as TGTGCCAGCAGCTTAGGGGCAGGGGGAAAGTCGATTAACGAGCAGTACTTC.

The table lists this clone with a few counts. The V call is TRBV5-4, the J call TRBJ1-2; 9 bases agree with TRBD1. Trimming at V came to 6 bases and at J to 8 bases, leaving 11 bases not matched to a gene. CDR3 length equals 14 residues. The germline V gene has CDR1 SGHNT and CDR2 YYREEE (reference sequence). The chain's CDR3 is CASTAIQGAQGYTF. For the CDR3, the DNA is TGTGCCAGCACCGCCATACAGGGGGCGCAAGGCTACACCTTC.

This clone was detected only once. The V gene is TRBV7-2, the J gene TRBJ2-1, with TRBD2 matching 7 bases. The trim removed 5 bases at V and 0 bases at J, leaving 4 bases unmatched. Germline V gene sequence: CDR1 SGHTA, CDR2 FQGNSA. CDR3 length equals 15 residues. The CDR3 sequence is CASSPERGSYNEQFF. DNA of the CDR3: TGTGCCAGCAGCCCTGAGCGGGGCTCCTACAATGAGCAGTTCTTC.

CDR3 bases: TGTGCCAGCAGCCATAGTCATTACGAGCAGTACTTC. Protein sequence: CASSHSHYEQYF. The V and J genes are TRBV7-9 and TRBJ2-7; D unresolved. This CDR3 is built from 12 residues. Trimming cost V 5 bases and J 4 bases, with 9 bases left between them. Germline V gene sequence: CDR1 SEHNR, CDR2 FQNEAQ (reference sequence).

This chain connects TRBV27 to TRBJ1-2, with D perhaps matching TRBD1 (5 bases). V shed 0 bases and J shed 8 bases, with 16 bases lying between them. CDR3 size: 15 residues. The V gene's germline CDR1 is MNHEY and CDR2 SMNVEV (reference sequence). The CDR3 sequence: CASSLSASQVDGYTF. The CDR3 coding sequence is TGTGCCAGCAGTTTATCGGCCTCACAGGTGGACGGCTACACCTTC.

This clone was detected only once. The rearrangement joins TRBV2 to TRBJ1-3, with D perhaps TRBD1 (6 bases). The CDR3 is 15 residues long. V lost 7 bases to trimming and J lost 0 bases, with 13 bases between them. Germline loops: CDR1 SNHLY, CDR2 FYNNEI. The chain's CDR3 is CASKEDSLSGNTIYF. DNA of the CDR3: TGTGCCAGCAAAGAGGACAGCCTCTCTGGAAACACCATATATTTT. The full variable domain, with the rest looked up from reference TRBV2 and TRBJ1-3, is EPEVTQTPSHQVTQMGQEVILRCVPISNHLYFYWYRQILGQKVEFLVSFYNNEISEKSEIFDDQFSVERPDGSNFTLKIRSTKLEDSAMYFCASKEDSLSGNTIYFGEGSWLTVV.

This sequence joins TRBV19 and TRBJ1-5; the match to TRBD1 covers 9 bases. The CDR3 runs 16 residues. From germline, CDR1 is LNHDA and CDR2 SQIVND (reference sequence). J lost 8 bases, V lost 6 bases, and 14 bases had no gene match. The CDR3 coding sequence is TGTGCCAGTAGCCCTCCGGGACAGGGATACGCGAAGCCCCAGCATTTT. Its protein is CASSPPGQGYAKPQHF.

This clone was observed a handful of times. The rearrangement links TRBV4-3 to TRBJ1-5; D gene uncertain. V was shortened by 1 base and J by 2 bases, with 3 bases between the two germline ends. The CDR3 runs 13 residues. In germline, CDR1 is LGHNA, CDR2 YSLEER. The CDR3 reads CASSQAGNQPQHF. In DNA, the CDR3 is TGCGCCAGCAGCCAAGCTGGCAATCAGCCCCAGCATTTT.

In DNA form, the CDR3 reads TGCGCCAGCAATCGGGACAGGGGGGAGGTCGGAGAGACCCAGTACTTC. Encoded protein: CASNRDRGEVGETQYF. The chain couples TRBV5-1 to TRBJ2-5; 11 bases match TRBD1. The CDR3 runs to 16 residues. Germline CDR1 reads SGHRS; CDR2 reads YFSETQ. The junction had 11 bases not matched to a gene; V was cut back by 6 bases and J by 4 bases.